This T cell receptor beta chain is drawn from a study of cytomegalovirus exposure and HLA in healthy donors. Turning to the study itself: The approximately 120 validation repertoires and the approximately 690 first-cohort repertoires shared a platform, a later analysis reported.

Findings and caveats of the study: Altogether, around 160 TCR beta chains were recorded as cytomegalovirus-associated. In vitro work confirmed that a few CMV-associated chains recognize CMV antigens.

A note on this clone: What it recognizes is unknown.

The repertoire was sequenced with immunoSEQ multiplex PCR; TCRdb's copy has only in-frame clones and lacks some. This table has more than 140,000 clones, 85% to 90% appearing once. This CDR3 region has 12 residues. Germline CDR1 ENHRY, CDR2 SYGVKD. Trimming removed 6 bases from V and 10 bases from J, with 15 bases in between. The clonotype comes from a woman under 30 in good health and CMV-seropositive. The source material was PBMCs. This rearrangement joins TRBV10-3 to TRBJ1-2, with D possibly matching TRBD1 (6 bases). CDR3 sequence reads: CAIRQGNLPYTF. The CDR3, as DNA: TGTGCCATCAGACAGGGTAACTTACCCTACACCTTC.